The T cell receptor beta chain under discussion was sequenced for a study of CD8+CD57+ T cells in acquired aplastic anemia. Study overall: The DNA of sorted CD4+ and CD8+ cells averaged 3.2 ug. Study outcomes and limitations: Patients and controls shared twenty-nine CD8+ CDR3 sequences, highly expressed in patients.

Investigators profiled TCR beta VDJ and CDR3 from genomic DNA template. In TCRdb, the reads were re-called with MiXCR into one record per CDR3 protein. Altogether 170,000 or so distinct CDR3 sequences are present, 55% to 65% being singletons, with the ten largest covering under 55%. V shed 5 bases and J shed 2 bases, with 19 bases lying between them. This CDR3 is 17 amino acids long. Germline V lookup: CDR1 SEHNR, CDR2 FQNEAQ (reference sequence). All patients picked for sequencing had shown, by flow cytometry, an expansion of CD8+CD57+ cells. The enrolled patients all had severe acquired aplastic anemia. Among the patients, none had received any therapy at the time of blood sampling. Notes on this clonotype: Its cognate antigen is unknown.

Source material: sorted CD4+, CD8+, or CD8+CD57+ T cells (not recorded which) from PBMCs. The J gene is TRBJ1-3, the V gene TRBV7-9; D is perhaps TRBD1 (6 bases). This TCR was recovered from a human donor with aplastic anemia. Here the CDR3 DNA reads TGTGCCAGCAGCCCCTCCCAGTCGGGGGACACTGGAAACACCATATATTTT. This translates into CASSPSQSGDTGNTIYF.